The rows below give T cell receptor beta chains drawn from one sample of a study of OX40 agonist ivuxolimab in advanced cancers. Assay: immunoSEQ multiplex PCR; the TCRdb copy retains only in-frame clones and omits some. The table includes about 40,000 clones, 82% detected once. The sequencing used CD4+ or CD8+ T cells sorted from blood, collected in a trial of the OX40 agonist ivuxolimab. All receptors derive from an adult with an advanced solid tumor such as melanoma, head and neck, liver or kidney cancer. CDR3s include the opening cysteine and the closing phenylalanine or tryptophan. D genes are given only for firm matches. Size tells how often a clone was seen (once, few, many) or the class of an expanded clone, and some rows leave it out.

D,V,size,J,length,CDR3,DNA
-,TRBV7-7,-,TRBJ2-3,16,CASSEGGDLSTDTQYF,TGTGCTAGCAGCGAGGGGGGGGATCTGAGCACAGATACGCAGTATTTT
-,TRBV6-4,few,TRBJ1-5,19,CSCNPTRPGRTASNQPQHF,TGTTCATGCAACCCCACGCGTCCAGGCCGGACAGCGAGCAATCAGCCCCAGCATTTT
-,TRBV2,-,TRBJ2-5,13,CASSAPRSGTQYF,TGTGCCAGCAGTGCCCCCCGCTCGGGGACCCAGTACTTC
TRBD2,TRBV29-1,-,TRBJ2-5,17,CSALGLGLAGNQETQYF,TGCAGCGCCTTAGGCTTAGGACTAGCGGGGAACCAAGAGACCCAGTACTTC
-,TRBV7-2,-,TRBJ2-1,11,CASTSYNEQFF,TGTGCCAGCACCTCCTACAATGAGCAGTTCTTC
-,TRBV6-5,-,TRBJ2-1,12,CASSTDPNEQFF,TGTGCCAGCAGTACAGACCCCAATGAGCAGTTCTTC
TRBD1,TRBV5-6,-,TRBJ2-1,15,CASSFRDRVVYEQFF,TGTGCCAGCAGCTTCCGGGACAGGGTAGTTTATGAGCAGTTCTTC
-,TRBV25-1,-,TRBJ2-4,17,CASSELDGASAKNIQYF,TGTGCCAGCAGTGAATTAGATGGGGCTTCGGCCAAAAACATTCAGTACTTC
TRBD1,TRBV11-3,-,TRBJ1-5,16,CASKRDGTGANQPQHF,TGTGCCAGCAAAAGGGATGGGACAGGGGCCAATCAGCCCCAGCATTTT
TRBD1,TRBV5-1,-,TRBJ1-2,14,CASNQGQGDYGYTF,TGCGCCAGCAACCAAGGACAGGGTGACTATGGCTACACCTTC